This passage covers 32 T cell receptor beta chains from one sample sequenced in a study of tumor-infiltrating lymphocytes in localized non-small cell lung cancer. Generated by immunoSEQ multiplex PCR, the TCRdb table keeps only in-frame clones and is missing some. The table records approximately 24,000 clones, roughly two thirds of them present only once. The source material was lung tumor tissue. Every receptor here comes from a human donor with non-small cell lung cancer.

In this sample, this clone turned up a few times. The chain employs TRBV10-3 and TRBJ1-5; D remains unclear. The CDR3 is 14 amino acids. Germline assignment: CDR1 ENHRY and CDR2 SYGVKD. V lost 4 bases and J lost 3, with 10 bases in between. Written as DNA, the CDR3 is TGTGCCATCAGTGTTTTGGGTTTCAATCAGCCCCAGCATTTT. Translating gives CAISVLGFNQPQHF.

This clone has a handful of counts. The rearrangement uses TRBV29-1 and TRBJ2-1; 7 bases are shared with TRBD2. The CDR3 is 13 residues long. Germline values: CDR1 SQVTM, CDR2 ANQGSEA. Unmatched junction bases numbered 11, after V lost 6 bases and J lost 9 bases. CDR3: CSVRHPGTTEQFF. In DNA, the CDR3 is TGCAGCGTCCGACATCCCGGGACTACTGAGCAGTTCTTC.

The chain joins TRBV5-1 to TRBJ2-1, with D possibly being TRBD1 (5 bases). The CDR3 has 15 residues. Trimming removed 0 bases at V and 5 bases at J, with 12 bases between. In germline, CDR1 is SGHRS, CDR2 YFSETQ. DNA of the CDR3: TGCGCCAGCAGCTTGGTCTGGGGCCTTGACAATGAGCAGTTCTTC. Translating it yields CASSLVWGLDNEQFF. The full variable domain, in which reference TRBV5-1 and TRBJ2-1 provide the parts outside the CDR3, is KAGVTQTPRYLIKTRGQQVTLSCSPISGHRSVSWYQQTPGQGLQFLFEYFSETQRNKGNFPGRFSGRQFSNSRSEMNVSTLELGDSALYLCASSLVWGLDNEQFFGPGTRLTVL.

The rearrangement uses TRBV14 and TRBJ1-1; D call uncertain. Germline CDR1 reads SGHDN; CDR2 reads FVKESK. Trimming took 1 base from V and 3 from J, leaving 12 bases between them. The CDR3 totals 15 residues. The CDR3 DNA follows: TGTGCCAGCAGCCAAGTTGCAGGCGGGGACACTGAAGCTTTCTTT. It specifies CASSQVAGGDTEAFF.

About this clone: One junction end does not reproduce the germline sequence, and a read error may be involved. CDR3 region: CASSLRTGTYEQYF. The CDR3 DNA sequence: TGCGCCAGCAGCCTTAGGACAGGGACCTACGAGCAGTACTTC. The V and J genes are TRBV5-4 and TRBJ2-7; TRBD1 matches at 8 bases. Germline CDR1 is SGHNT and CDR2 is YYREEE (reference sequence). The length of the CDR3 is 14 residues.

This chain joins TRBV7-9 and TRBJ2-1; 9 bases map to TRBD1. The length of the CDR3 is 14 residues. J lost 9 bases, V lost 4 bases, and 7 bases had no gene match. CDR1 and CDR2 from the germline V gene are SEHNR and FQNEAQ (reference sequence). The CDR3 loop is CASSYGQGWGEQFF. In DNA form, the CDR3 reads TGTGCCAGCAGCTATGGACAGGGGTGGGGTGAGCAGTTCTTC.

This clone was found a few times. The CDR3 DNA reads as TGTGCCAGCAGGGTGGGCACCAACAATGAGCAGTTCTTC. It is translated as CASRVGTNNEQFF. The chain has TRBV6-5 and TRBJ2-1, with unresolved D. The CDR3 spans 13 residues. Germline CDR1 is MNHEY and CDR2 is SVGAGI. V lost 6 bases and J lost 5, with 11 bases in between.

This clone showed up just a few times. CDR3 nucleotide sequence: TGCGCCAGCAGCCGAGGACAGGGAAAGGACACTGAAGCTTTCTTT. It is translated as CASSRGQGKDTEAFF. This chain uses TRBV4-1 with TRBJ1-1; 8 positions match TRBD1. Trimming removed 4 bases from V and 3 bases from J; junction bases left unmatched: 7. The CDR3 is 15 residues long. Per the germline V gene, CDR1 is MGHRA and CDR2 is YSYEKL.

The gene calls are TRBV6-1 and TRBJ2-1; D is ambiguous. The germline V and J ends were trimmed by 1 base and 0 bases, with 10 bases remaining between them. This CDR3 spans 16 amino acids. The germline CDR1 and CDR2 sequences are MNHNS and SASEGT. CDR3 nucleotides: TGTGCCAGCAGTGAAGACGGCCGGAGCTCCTACAATGAGCAGTTCTTC. The encoded protein is CASSEDGRSSYNEQFF.

By frequency in the sample, this clone is medium-sized. The chain couples TRBV6-5 to TRBJ1-5, with 8 bases that match TRBD1. This CDR3 is 15 amino acids long. Germline lookup yields CDR1 MNHEY and CDR2 SVGAGI. V lost 5 bases and J lost 6; bases outside the gene matches: 9. In DNA form, the CDR3 reads TGTGCCAGCAGTACGACAGGGGCTAGGGGTCAGCCCCAGCATTTT. Its protein is CASSTTGARGQPQHF.

A single count supports this clone. The DNA for the CDR3 is TGCGCCAGCAGCTTGGATATGGGTTCAGAGACCCAGTACTTC. Its protein product is CASSLDMGSETQYF. The chain links TRBV5-1 to TRBJ2-5, with D hard to call. Germline loops: CDR1 SGHRS, CDR2 YFSETQ. The CDR3 spans 14 residues. The germline V and J ends were trimmed by 0 bases and 4 bases, with 10 bases remaining between them. Drawing the rest from reference TRBV5-1 and TRBJ2-5, the complete variable domain is KAGVTQTPRYLIKTRGQQVTLSCSPISGHRSVSWYQQTPGQGLQFLFEYFSETQRNKGNFPGRFSGRQFSNSRSEMNVSTLELGDSALYLCASSLDMGSETQYFGPGTRLLVL.

This chain links TRBV6-5 with TRBJ2-1, with D perhaps matching TRBD2 (6 bases). The CDR3 loop spans 15 amino acids. V was shortened by 6 bases and J by 7 bases, with 19 bases between the two germline ends. Germline V gene sequence: CDR1 MNHEY, CDR2 SVGAGI. The CDR3 sequence: CASSRGAGRVNEQFF. The CDR3, as DNA: TGTGCCAGCAGCCGAGGGGCGGGAAGGGTAAATGAGCAGTTCTTC.

The chain recombines TRBV19 with TRBJ2-1; 8 nucleotides match TRBD1. The trim removed 5 bases at V and 9 bases at J, leaving 6 bases unmatched. Looked up from germline, CDR1 is LNHDA and CDR2 is SQIVND (reference sequence). The CDR3 contains 13 residues. The DNA of the CDR3 is TGTGCCAGTAGTGGACAGGGTATAAGTGAGCAGTTCTTC. Its protein is CASSGQGISEQFF.

This clone was seen only a few times. This rearrangement joins TRBV10-1 to TRBJ1-5; 7 nucleotides agree with TRBD1. Per the germline V gene, CDR1 is WNHNN and CDR2 is SYGVQD (reference sequence). The J segment lost 0 bases and the V segment lost 6 bases, leaving 8 bases of the junction unmatched. This CDR3 is built from 16 residues. The CDR3 DNA follows: TGCGCCAGCAGCTCAACAGGGGCTCATAGCAATCAGCCCCAGCATTTT. Protein product: CASSSTGAHSNQPQHF.

This chain uses TRBV13 with TRBJ2-5; D is unclear. This CDR3 is built from 13 residues. V lost 7 bases and J 6 bases, leaving 15 bases between the germline ends. The germline gives CDR1 PRHDT, CDR2 FYEKMQ (reference sequence). The CDR3 region is CASTEGSTQTQYF. The CDR3 DNA follows: TGTGCCAGCACGGAAGGTAGCACACAGACCCAGTACTTC.

The V call is TRBV7-2, the J call TRBJ2-5; no firm D call. The CDR3 length is 15 residues. Germline CDR1 SGHTA, CDR2 FQGNSA. V gave up 0 bases and J gave up 2 bases, with 10 bases separating them. In DNA, the CDR3 is TGTGCCAGCAGCTTAGCGGCGAGGTTTCAAGAGACCCAGTACTTC. Amino acid sequence: CASSLAARFQETQYF.

This clone was observed a few times. The gene calls are TRBV18 and TRBJ1-1; no definite D call. The CDR3 has 13 amino acids. V lost 2 bases and J 2 bases, leaving 6 bases between the germline ends. In germline, CDR1 is KGHSH, CDR2 LQKENI. The CDR3: CASSPGINTEAFF. DNA of the CDR3: TGTGCCAGCTCACCAGGCATCAACACTGAAGCTTTCTTT.

V gene TRBV6-1 combines with J gene TRBJ1-4; 9 nucleotides match TRBD1. This CDR3 has 15 residues. Losses at the gene ends were 5 bases for V and 8 bases for J; bases not matched to a gene: 9. The germline gives CDR1 MNHNS, CDR2 SASEGT. The CDR3 reads CASSRWDRAGEKLFF. The CDR3 DNA is TGTGCCAGCAGTCGGTGGGACAGGGCGGGGGAAAAACTGTTTTTT.

The chain joins TRBV2 to TRBJ1-4, with 7 bases aligning to TRBD1. Germline V CDR1 and CDR2: SNHLY, FYNNEI. Trimming cost V 4 bases and J 4 bases; bases outside gene matches: 3. CDR3 length: 14 residues. The CDR3, as DNA: TGTGCCAGCAGTGTGGGACAGCTTAATGAAAAACTGTTTTTT. This translates into CASSVGQLNEKLFF.

This chain uses TRBV27 with TRBJ2-1; the D gene is possibly TRBD1 (6 bases). The length of the CDR3 is 16 residues. V was clipped by 0 bases and J by 5 bases, with 14 bases between them. Germline V gene lookup returns CDR1 MNHEY and CDR2 SMNVEV (reference sequence). The CDR3 sequence: CASSLSIGAGDNEQFF. The CDR3 coding sequence is TGTGCCAGCAGTTTATCGATAGGGGCAGGGGACAATGAGCAGTTCTTC.

This chain uses TRBV10-3 with TRBJ2-5; 7 bases agree with TRBD2. Germline V CDR1 and CDR2: ENHRY, SYGVKD. The CDR3 spans 15 residues. V was clipped by 2 bases and J by 6 bases; unmatched bases: 9. DNA for the CDR3: TGTGCCATCAGTGAGCCCACGAAGACTAGCCAGACCCAGTACTTC. Translating it yields CAISEPTKTSQTQYF.

This sequence joins TRBV11-2 and TRBJ1-5; D is possibly TRBD1 (5 bases). Per germline, CDR1 SGHAT and CDR2 FQNNGV. The germline V and J ends were trimmed by 3 bases and 4 bases, with 10 bases remaining between them. CDR3 length: 14 amino acids. In DNA form, the CDR3 reads TGTGCCAGCAGCTTGGGGGGAGAGAATCAGCCCCAGCATTTT. Amino acids: CASSLGGENQPQHF.

This clone was observed a handful of times. The chain is built from TRBV28 and TRBJ1-1; TRBD1 agrees at 7 bases. Trimming removed 7 bases from V and 11 bases from J; junction bases left unmatched: 13. CDR1 MDHEN and CDR2 SYDVKM come from the germline V gene. This CDR3 is built from 13 residues. The CDR3 sequence is CASISRDSERAFF. DNA for the CDR3: TGTGCCAGCATCTCCCGGGACAGCGAAAGGGCTTTCTTT.

The CDR3 loop is CASSLRTGVVTDTQYF. The CDR3, as DNA: TGTGCCAGCAGTTTAAGGACAGGTGTCGTGACAGATACGCAGTATTTT. The rearrangement links TRBV27 to TRBJ2-3; TRBD1 aligns across 7 bases. The CDR3 totals 16 residues. Per germline, CDR1 MNHEY and CDR2 SMNVEV (reference sequence). V lost 2 bases and J lost 3; bases outside the gene matches: 8.

This chain uses TRBV29-1 with TRBJ2-6, with D hard to call. The CDR3 sequence is 15 residues long. CDR1 and CDR2 (germline): SQVTM, ANQGSEA. V lost 3 bases, J lost 1 base, and 10 bases lay in between. The CDR3 reads CSVEFFRSGANVLTF. The CDR3 DNA is TGCAGCGTTGAGTTTTTTAGGTCTGGGGCCAACGTCCTGACTTTC.

V usage is TRBV6-1 and J usage is TRBJ1-4; tentatively, D is TRBD1 (5 bases). The germline V gene encodes CDR1 MNHNS and CDR2 SASEGT. The CDR3 is 14 residues long. Trimming took off 6 bases at V and 8 bases at J, with 16 bases between the two ends. The CDR3 sequence is CASRNRWSGEKLFF. The CDR3 DNA follows: TGTGCCAGCAGAAACAGGTGGTCTGGCGAAAAACTGTTTTTT.

The CDR3 DNA is TGTGCCAGCAGCTTAGCGGGGGAGAACACTGAAGCTTTCTTT. Its translation is CASSLAGENTEAFF. The chain joins TRBV11-2 to TRBJ1-1; D perhaps matches TRBD1 (5 bases). Trimming cost V 1 base and J 1 base, with 7 bases left between them. Germline assignment: CDR1 SGHAT and CDR2 FQNNGV. This CDR3 contains 14 residues.

The rearrangement links TRBV7-2 to TRBJ2-3, with a possible D match to TRBD1 (5 bases). Trimming cost V 1 base and J 6 bases, with 14 bases left between them. The CDR3 is made up of 15 amino acids. Germline lookup yields CDR1 SGHTA and CDR2 FQGNSA. The CDR3 spells CASSLGGFLGDTQYF. For the CDR3, the DNA is TGTGCCAGCAGCTTAGGGGGCTTTCTGGGGGATACGCAGTATTTT.

V is TRBV28 and J is TRBJ1-2; D unclear. The CDR3 length is 15 residues. The germline CDR1 and CDR2 sequences are MDHEN and SYDVKM. With 5 bases removed from V and 4 bases from J, the gap between germline ends came to 17 bases. The DNA of the CDR3 is TGTGCCAGCAGTCTCACCAGGACCCCTAGCTATGGCTACACCTTC. It translates to CASSLTRTPSYGYTF.

The CDR3 sequence: CASSWADEQYF. CDR3 in DNA: TGTGCCAGCAGTTGGGCTGACGAGCAGTACTTC. The chain links TRBV2 to TRBJ2-7; D unclear. The germline V gene encodes CDR1 SNHLY and CDR2 FYNNEI. The CDR3 is 11 amino acids. The V gene lost 5 bases and the J gene lost 5 bases, with 7 bases spanning the gap. The entire variable domain, with the rest obtained from reference TRBV2 and TRBJ2-7, is as follows: EPEVTQTPSHQVTQMGQEVILRCVPISNHLYFYWYRQILGQKVEFLVSFYNNEISEKSEIFDDQFSVERPDGSNFTLKIRSTKLEDSAMYFCASSWADEQYFGPGTRLTVT.

In this sample, this clone turned up once. This sequence joins TRBV5-4 and TRBJ2-7, with TRBD2 identical over 7 bases. Germline V gene data show CDR1 as SGHNT and CDR2 as YYREEE (reference sequence). The trim removed 0 bases at V and 5 bases at J, leaving 5 bases unmatched. The CDR3 is 14 residues long. CDR3 amino acids: CASSLGGSVNEQYF. CDR3 coding DNA: TGTGCCAGCAGCTTGGGCGGGAGTGTTAACGAGCAGTACTTC.

The chain is built from TRBV5-1 and TRBJ2-3; no reliable D call. CDR1 and CDR2 (germline): SGHRS, YFSETQ. V gave up 6 bases and J gave up 0 bases, with 11 bases separating them. The CDR3 totals 14 residues. This chain's CDR3 is CASNRGGSTDTQYF. CDR3 nucleotides: TGCGCCAGCAACCGAGGTGGGAGCACAGATACGCAGTATTTT.